Listed below are T cell receptor beta chains from one sample, sequenced in a study of shared clonotypes between healthy human individuals. TCRdb keeps only in-frame clones here, not all; method: immunoSEQ multiplex PCR. The table records under 150,000 clones, around two thirds of them present only once. The sequenced material came from memory CD8+ T cells sorted from blood. The receptors were gathered from a woman between 25 and 40 years old in good health. CDR3s leave out the opening cysteine and the closing phenylalanine or tryptophan. A D gene is named only where the DNA matches it firmly.

v_call d_call cdr3_aa
TRBV11-2 . ASSTRTVSLVSGANVLT
TRBV4-1 TRBD2 ASRQLASGRGAKNIQY
TRBV2 TRBD1 ASRGTGNGNQPQH
TRBV21-1 . ASSETSGRQSSYNEQF
TRBV6-5 . ASSYSKGNTEAF
TRBV6-1 . ASRDRGTYEQY
TRBV7-2 TRBD1 ASSRQRDSYEQY
TRBV27 . ASSLSRGGDTEAF
TRBV21-1 . ASSKEGDRGLSYEQY
TRBV2 . ASSERWAGSGEQY
TRBV28 . ASTLLRRAGETQY
TRBV27 . ASSFGFGGLQY
TRBV28 . AIHLGPNQPQH
TRBV7-9 TRBD2 ASSLAAGGPYYNEQY
TRBV7-9 . ASSFEQNEQF
TRBV27 . ASSVGAGSYEQY
TRBV28 TRBD2 ASSFLLGGRVKDTQY